This TCR beta chain was profiled in a study of OX40 agonist ivuxolimab in advanced cancers. The assay was immunoSEQ multiplex PCR, and TCRdb's table has in-frame clones only and misses some. The sample includes 67,000 or so clones, approximately 90% of them seen just once. This clonotype was sampled from an adult with an advanced solid tumor such as melanoma, head and neck, liver or kidney cancer. This material consisted of CD4+ or CD8+ T cells sorted from blood, taken in a trial of the OX40 agonist ivuxolimab.

CDR3 sequence: CASRGGRTPGYEQYF. The DNA of the CDR3 is TGTGCCAGCAGAGGGGGGAGGACACCAGGGTACGAGCAGTACTTC. The rearrangement links TRBV2 to TRBJ2-7; D tentatively fits TRBD1 or TRBD2 (6 bases each). The CDR3 sequence is 15 residues long. V dropped 6 bases and J dropped 4 bases, with 19 bases sitting between them. Germline V CDR1 and CDR2: SNHLY, FYNNEI. Full variable domain (rest looked up from reference TRBV2 and TRBJ2-7): EPEVTQTPSHQVTQMGQEVILRCVPISNHLYFYWYRQILGQKVEFLVSFYNNEISEKSEIFDDQFSVERPDGSNFTLKIRSTKLEDSAMYFCASRGGRTPGYEQYFGPGTRLTVT.